Given below is one TCR beta chain in context. It lacks a known antigen. It has no much larger one-base neighbor in the sample; base qualities were not kept. The data originate from a study of T cell responses to AZD1222 COVID-19 vaccine listed by TCRdb under 2021. At the level of the whole study: TCR sequencing covered more than 230 trial participants: 200 to 220 given two doses of AZD1222 and about 26 given two doses of MenACWY control vaccine. Trial participants were enrolled by age into subgroups of 18-55, 56-69 and 70-plus years, and about 150, 27 and 61 TCR-sequenced participants, respectively, were included in these subgroups. What the study reported, not specific to this receptor: A significant rise in spike-specific TCR breadth and depth was observed after two AZD1222 doses relative to day 0 and relative to MenACWY recipients. The whole spike protein was spanned by vaccine-associated CD4 TCRs, and dominant responses were seen in regions 160-218 and 743-854. Participants were mostly white British, with more females than males. The authors suggested clonal diversity may have been underestimated. Conclusions about previously exposed vaccinees were limited because only six AZD1222 recipients were SARS-CoV-2 seropositive at baseline. Because no day 14 peak-response samples were available, repertoires were characterized only after the peak T cell response. Reportedly, close to half of the unique spike-specific TCRs recognized epitopes lying outside the regions that are mutated in the B.1.351 and B.1.1.7 variants. In the small 56-69-year group, the increase in depth fell short of significance, most likely because of low power.

The CDR3 regions of human TCRbeta chains were analyzed by immunosequencing. The authors processed their data as follows. TCRs in the repertoires were compared against a reference library of SARS-CoV-2-specific TCRs that had been generated with the MIRA antigen-specificity platform. Breadth was defined as the fraction of unique TCRs that were SARS-CoV-2-associated. Depth was defined as the fraction of total T cells that were SARS-CoV-2-associated. Using the MIRA data, each spike-specific TCR was mapped to the spike region that the TCR reacts to and placed in a CD4 or CD8 class. Log10-transformed breadth and depth values were compared by one-way ANOVA with Sidak's multiple comparisons tests. The clones in this table, taken by TCRdb from immuneACCESS, are in-frame only. Not every clone is retained; where verified, under half of the shortfall comes from an unresolved V gene, and the cause of the rest is unknown. V and J calls and clone size come straight from that table; D and trimming were deduced from the DNA. Here the sample has 120,000 or so clones; 70% to 90% occur a single time. The top ten clones comprise approximately 15% of the sample.

The junction carries 6 bases between V and J, which are trimmed by 8 bases and 1 base respectively. The CDR3 runs 11 amino acids, cysteine and phenylalanine included. Left in the record is the CDR3 DNA by itself, 33 bases read in frame from the first base. The germline V gene (reference sequence) provides CDR1 LNHDA and CDR2 SQIVND. The sample's time point label is to be understood as: about 28 days (+/-7) after the second vaccine dose. Because spike-specific TCR depth and breadth did not differ between the two schedules, AZD1222 recipients who got a second dose at roughly 4 weeks were pooled with those who got a second dose at roughly 12 weeks. Vaccinee samples were obtained from the UK trials COV001 and COV002, which included a single-blind randomized controlled phase 2/3 trial of AZD1222 (ChAdOx1 nCoV-19) in healthy adults. Trial participant PBMC samples were collected at day 0 and day 28 after the second dose for TCRbeta chain sequencing.

Sequencing used peripheral blood, obtained 28 days after the second AZD1222 dose. The chain joins TRBV19 to TRBJ2-7, and perhaps TRBD1 as D gene, on 5 matching bases. This TCR was sampled from an adult who received the AZD1222 COVID-19 vaccine. The base sequence is TGTGCCAGTGACAGTTCCTACGAGCAGTACTTC. This encodes CASDSSYEQYF.